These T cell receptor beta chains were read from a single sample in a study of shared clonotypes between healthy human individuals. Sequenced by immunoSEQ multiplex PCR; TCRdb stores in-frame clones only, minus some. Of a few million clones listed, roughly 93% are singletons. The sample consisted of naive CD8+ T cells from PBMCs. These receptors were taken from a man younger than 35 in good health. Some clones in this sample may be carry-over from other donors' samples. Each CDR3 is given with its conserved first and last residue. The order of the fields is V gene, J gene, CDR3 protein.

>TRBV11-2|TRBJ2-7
CASSLGGPYEQYF
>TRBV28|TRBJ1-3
CASSSSNTIYF
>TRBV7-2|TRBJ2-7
CASSHSGTAYEQYF
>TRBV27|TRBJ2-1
CASSRLAGYNEQFF
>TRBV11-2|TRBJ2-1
CASSFLTGYNEQFF
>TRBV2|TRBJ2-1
CASSAVAGGPQNEQFF
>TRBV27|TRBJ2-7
CASRTSYEQYF
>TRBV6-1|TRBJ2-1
CASSRDSRSYNEQFF
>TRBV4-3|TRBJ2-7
CASSPHTGIYEQYF
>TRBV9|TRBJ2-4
CASSVRPSGTKNIQYF
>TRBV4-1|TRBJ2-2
CASSPGRDTGELFF
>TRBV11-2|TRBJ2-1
CASSLKLSSYNEQFF
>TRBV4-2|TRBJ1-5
CASSQDWLRNSNQPQHF
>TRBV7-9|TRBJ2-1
CASSPDLASSYNEQFF